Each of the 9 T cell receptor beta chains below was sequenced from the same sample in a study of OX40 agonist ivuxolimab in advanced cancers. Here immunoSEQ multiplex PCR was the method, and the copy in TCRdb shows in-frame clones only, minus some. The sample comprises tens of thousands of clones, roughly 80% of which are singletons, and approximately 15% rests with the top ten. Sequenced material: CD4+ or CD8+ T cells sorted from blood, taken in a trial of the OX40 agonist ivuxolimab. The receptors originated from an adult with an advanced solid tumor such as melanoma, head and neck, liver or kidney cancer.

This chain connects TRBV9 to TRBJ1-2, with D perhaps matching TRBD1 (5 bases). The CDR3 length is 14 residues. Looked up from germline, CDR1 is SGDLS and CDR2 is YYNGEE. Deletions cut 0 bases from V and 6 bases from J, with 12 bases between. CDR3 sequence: CASSVEGRTDGYTF. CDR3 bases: TGTGCCAGCAGCGTAGAGGGACGGACGGATGGCTACACCTTC.

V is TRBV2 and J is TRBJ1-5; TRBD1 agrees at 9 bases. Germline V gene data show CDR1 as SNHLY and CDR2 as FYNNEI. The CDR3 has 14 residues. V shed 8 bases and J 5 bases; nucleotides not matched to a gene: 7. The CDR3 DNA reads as TGTGCCAGCCTTGAGGGACAGGGTTATCAGCCCCAGCATTTT. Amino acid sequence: CASLEGQGYQPQHF.

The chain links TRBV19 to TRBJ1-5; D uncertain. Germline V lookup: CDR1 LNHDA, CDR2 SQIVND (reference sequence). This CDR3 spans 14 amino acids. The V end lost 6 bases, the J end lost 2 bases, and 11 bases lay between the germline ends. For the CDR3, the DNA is TGTGCCAGTAGGGCCCCGTGGGGCAATCAGCCCCAGCATTTT. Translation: CASRAPWGNQPQHF.

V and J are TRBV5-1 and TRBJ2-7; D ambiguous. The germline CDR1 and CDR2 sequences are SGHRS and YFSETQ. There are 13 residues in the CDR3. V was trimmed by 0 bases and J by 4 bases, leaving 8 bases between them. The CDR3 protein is CASSLVPEYEQYF. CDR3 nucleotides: TGCGCCAGCAGCTTGGTTCCAGAGTACGAGCAGTACTTC.

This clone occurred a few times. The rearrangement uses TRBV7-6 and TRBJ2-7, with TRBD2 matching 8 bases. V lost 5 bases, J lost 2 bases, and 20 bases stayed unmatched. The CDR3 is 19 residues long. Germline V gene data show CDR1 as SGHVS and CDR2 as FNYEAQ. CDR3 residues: CASSLLTAPTSEVTYEQYF. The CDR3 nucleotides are TGTGCCAGCAGCCTCCTCACTGCCCCGACTAGCGAAGTAACCTACGAGCAGTACTTC.

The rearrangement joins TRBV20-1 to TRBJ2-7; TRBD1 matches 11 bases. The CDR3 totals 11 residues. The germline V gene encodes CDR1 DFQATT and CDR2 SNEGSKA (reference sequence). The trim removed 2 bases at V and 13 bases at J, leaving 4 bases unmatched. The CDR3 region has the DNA TGCAGTGCTAGACGGGACAGGGGGTTCTACTTC. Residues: CSARRDRGFYF.

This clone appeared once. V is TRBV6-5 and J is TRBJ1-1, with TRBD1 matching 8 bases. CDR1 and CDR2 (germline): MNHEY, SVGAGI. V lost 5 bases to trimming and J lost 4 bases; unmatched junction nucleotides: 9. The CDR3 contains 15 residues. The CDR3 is CASSTDREDGTEAFF. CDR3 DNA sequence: TGTGCCAGCAGTACGGACAGGGAGGATGGCACTGAAGCTTTCTTT.

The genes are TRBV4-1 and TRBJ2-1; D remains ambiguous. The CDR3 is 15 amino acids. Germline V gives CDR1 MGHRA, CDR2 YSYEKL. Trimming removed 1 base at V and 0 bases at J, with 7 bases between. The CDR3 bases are TGCGCCAGCAGCCAAGGGCAAAGCTCCTACAATGAGCAGTTCTTC. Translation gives CASSQGQSSYNEQFF.

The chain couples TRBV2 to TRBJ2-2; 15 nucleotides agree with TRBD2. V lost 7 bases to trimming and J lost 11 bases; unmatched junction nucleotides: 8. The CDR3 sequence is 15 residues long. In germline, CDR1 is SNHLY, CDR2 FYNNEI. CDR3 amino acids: CASTGGTSGGRELFF. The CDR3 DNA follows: TGTGCCAGCACCGGTGGGACTAGCGGGGGGAGAGAGCTGTTTTTT.